This T cell receptor (beta chain) was captured by sequencing in a study of blood T cell repertoires in COVID-19. The method was immunoSEQ multiplex PCR; TCRdb's version includes in-frame clones alone and lacks a portion of them. The repertoire consists of under 300,000 clones, with 85% to 90% occurring once and the leading ten covering 2.1%. From germline, CDR1 is GTSNPN and CDR2 SVGIG (reference sequence). Trimming removed 0 bases from V and 6 bases from J, with 14 bases in between. The CDR3 spans 14 residues. What was sequenced was peripheral blood. This clonotype was obtained from a woman aged 60 to 75 with COVID-19, enrolled during active disease. The V gene is TRBV30, the J gene TRBJ1-2; a weak D match, TRBD1 (5 bases). The CDR3: CAWSVGVRLDGYTF. As DNA, the CDR3 is TGTGCCTGGAGTGTAGGGGTTCGACTTGATGGCTACACCTTC.